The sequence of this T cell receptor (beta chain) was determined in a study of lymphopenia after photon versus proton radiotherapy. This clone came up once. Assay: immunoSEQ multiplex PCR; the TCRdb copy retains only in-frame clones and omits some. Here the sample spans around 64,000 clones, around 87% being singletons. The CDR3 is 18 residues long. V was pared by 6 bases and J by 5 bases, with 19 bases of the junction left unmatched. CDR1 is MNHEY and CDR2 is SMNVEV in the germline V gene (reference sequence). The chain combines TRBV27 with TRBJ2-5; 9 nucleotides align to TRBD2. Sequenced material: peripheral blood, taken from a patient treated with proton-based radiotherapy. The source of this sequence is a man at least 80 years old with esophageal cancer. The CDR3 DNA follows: TGTGCCAGCAGCCGAAGCTGGGTAGCGGGGGCGAGCGGCGAGACCCAGTACTTC. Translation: CASSRSWVAGASGETQYF.